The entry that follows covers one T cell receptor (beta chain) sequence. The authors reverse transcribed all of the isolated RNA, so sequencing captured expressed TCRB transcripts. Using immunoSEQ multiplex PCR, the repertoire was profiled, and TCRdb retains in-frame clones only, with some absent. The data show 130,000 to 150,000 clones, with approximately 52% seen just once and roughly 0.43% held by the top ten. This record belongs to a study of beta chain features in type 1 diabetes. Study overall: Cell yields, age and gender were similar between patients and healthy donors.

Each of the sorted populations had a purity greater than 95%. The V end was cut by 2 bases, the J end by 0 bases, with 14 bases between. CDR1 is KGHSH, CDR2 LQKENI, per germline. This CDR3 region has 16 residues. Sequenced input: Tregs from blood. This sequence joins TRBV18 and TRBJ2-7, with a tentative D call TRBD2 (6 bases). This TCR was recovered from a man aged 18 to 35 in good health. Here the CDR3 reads CASSPGVRGSSYEQYF. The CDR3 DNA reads TGTGCCAGCTCACCAGGGGTGCGGGGTAGCTCCTACGAGCAGTACTTC.